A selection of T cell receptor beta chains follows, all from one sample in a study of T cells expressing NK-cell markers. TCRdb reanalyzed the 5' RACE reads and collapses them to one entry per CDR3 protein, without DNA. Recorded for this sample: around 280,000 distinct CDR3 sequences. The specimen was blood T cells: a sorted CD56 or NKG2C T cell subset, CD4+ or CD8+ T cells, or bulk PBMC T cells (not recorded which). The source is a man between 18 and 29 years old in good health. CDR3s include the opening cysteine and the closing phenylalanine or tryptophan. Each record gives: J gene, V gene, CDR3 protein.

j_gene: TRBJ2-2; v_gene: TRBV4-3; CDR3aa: CASSHEASGTGELFF
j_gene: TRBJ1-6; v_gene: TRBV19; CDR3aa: CASWPGQADSPLHF
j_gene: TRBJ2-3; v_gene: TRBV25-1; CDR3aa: CASSESLAGTDTQYF
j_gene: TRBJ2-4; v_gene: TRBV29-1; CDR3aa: CSVRTGVDIQYF
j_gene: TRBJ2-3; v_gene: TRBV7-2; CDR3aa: CASSRRADTQYF
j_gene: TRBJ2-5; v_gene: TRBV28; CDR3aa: CASSWTSGKETQYF
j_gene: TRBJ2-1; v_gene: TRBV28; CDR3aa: CAESGDDYNEQFF
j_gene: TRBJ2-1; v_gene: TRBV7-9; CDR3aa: CASSLMPAGVIYNEQFF
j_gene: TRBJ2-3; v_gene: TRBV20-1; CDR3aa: CSARERGSTDTQYF
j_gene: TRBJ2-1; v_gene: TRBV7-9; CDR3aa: CASSLGATTTRHEQFF
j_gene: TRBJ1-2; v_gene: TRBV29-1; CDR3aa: CSGTGVYGYTF
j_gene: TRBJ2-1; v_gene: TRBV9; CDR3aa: CASSVAVAERFDNEQFF
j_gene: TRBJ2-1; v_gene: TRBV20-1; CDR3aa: CSATKPGSFYDNEQFF
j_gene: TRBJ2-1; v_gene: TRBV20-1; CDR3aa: CSARDPRTSGRSYEQFF
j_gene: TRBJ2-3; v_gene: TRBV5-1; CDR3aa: CASSSTWGNTQYF
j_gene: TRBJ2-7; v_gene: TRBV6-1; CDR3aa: CASSPGLAGASYEQYF
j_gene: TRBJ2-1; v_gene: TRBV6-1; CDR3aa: CASSRLSGIGNEQFF
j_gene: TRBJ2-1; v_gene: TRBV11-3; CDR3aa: CASSFVAGENEQFF
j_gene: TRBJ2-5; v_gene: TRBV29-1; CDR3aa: CSVTRGFRETQYF
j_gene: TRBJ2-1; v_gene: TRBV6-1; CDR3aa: CASSGGLAGVGEQFF
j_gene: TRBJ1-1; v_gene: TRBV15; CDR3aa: CAISATGDTEAFF
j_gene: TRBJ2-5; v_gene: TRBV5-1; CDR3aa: CASSLNRGTQETQYF
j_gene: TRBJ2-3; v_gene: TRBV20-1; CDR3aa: CSVGLAGGRNTQYF
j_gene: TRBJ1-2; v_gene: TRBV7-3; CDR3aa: CASSLMGTDYTF
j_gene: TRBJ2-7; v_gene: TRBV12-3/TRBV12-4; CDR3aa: CASSLAPIGSEQYF
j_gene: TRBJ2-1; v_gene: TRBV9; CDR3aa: CASSPHNGGNEQFF
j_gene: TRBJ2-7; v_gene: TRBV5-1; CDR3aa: CASSLRETGSGEQYF
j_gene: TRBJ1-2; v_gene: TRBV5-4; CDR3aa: CASSLARGRRLAERYGYTF
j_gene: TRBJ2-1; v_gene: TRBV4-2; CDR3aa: CASSRSGSEAFKQFF
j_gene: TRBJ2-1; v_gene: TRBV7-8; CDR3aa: CATYSRWSVPFF
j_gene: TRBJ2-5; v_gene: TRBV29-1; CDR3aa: CSVEVTSGRARETQYF
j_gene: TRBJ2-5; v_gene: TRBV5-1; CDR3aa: CASSLRGLGQETQYF
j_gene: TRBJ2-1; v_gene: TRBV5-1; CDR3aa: CASSSSGSPYNEQFF
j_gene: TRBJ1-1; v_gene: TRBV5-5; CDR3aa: CASSLLDRGTEAFF
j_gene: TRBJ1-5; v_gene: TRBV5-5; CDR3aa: CASSLSQALSNQPQHF
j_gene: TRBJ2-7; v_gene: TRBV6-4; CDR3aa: CASSDSGTQIGAAYEQYF
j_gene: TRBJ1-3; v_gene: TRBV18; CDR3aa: CASSPSTVASGNTIYF
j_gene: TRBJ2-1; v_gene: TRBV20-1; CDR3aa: CSARAGQGSNEQFF
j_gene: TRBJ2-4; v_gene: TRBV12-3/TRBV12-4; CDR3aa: CASSRTTGYGIQYF
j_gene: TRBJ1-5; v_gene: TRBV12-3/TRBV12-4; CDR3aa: CASSLDRQPQHF
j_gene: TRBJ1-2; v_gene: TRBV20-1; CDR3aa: CSSRDRANYGYTF
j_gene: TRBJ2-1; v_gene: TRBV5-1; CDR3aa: CASSLWTSGLSYNEQFF
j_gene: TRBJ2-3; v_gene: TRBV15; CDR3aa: CATSPASRTQYF
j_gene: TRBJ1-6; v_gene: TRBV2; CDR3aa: CASSWTGGNSPLHF
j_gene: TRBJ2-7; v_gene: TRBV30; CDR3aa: CAWRRDISSYEQYF
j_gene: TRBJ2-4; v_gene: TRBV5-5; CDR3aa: CASSLRDLAKNIQYF
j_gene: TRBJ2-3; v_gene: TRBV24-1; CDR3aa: CATSPGLSSTDTQYF
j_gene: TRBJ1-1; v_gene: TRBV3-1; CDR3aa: CASSHPTTAEAFF
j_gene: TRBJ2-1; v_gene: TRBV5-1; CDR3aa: CASSRTSEGYNEQFF
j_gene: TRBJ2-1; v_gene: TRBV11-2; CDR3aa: CASSLVRGIGNEQFF
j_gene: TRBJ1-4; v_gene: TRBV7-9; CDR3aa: CASRADRGNEKLFF
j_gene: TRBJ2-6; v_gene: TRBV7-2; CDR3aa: CASSSGVGANVLTF
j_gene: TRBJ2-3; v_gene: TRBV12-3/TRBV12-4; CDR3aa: CASSFQGRVGTDTQYF